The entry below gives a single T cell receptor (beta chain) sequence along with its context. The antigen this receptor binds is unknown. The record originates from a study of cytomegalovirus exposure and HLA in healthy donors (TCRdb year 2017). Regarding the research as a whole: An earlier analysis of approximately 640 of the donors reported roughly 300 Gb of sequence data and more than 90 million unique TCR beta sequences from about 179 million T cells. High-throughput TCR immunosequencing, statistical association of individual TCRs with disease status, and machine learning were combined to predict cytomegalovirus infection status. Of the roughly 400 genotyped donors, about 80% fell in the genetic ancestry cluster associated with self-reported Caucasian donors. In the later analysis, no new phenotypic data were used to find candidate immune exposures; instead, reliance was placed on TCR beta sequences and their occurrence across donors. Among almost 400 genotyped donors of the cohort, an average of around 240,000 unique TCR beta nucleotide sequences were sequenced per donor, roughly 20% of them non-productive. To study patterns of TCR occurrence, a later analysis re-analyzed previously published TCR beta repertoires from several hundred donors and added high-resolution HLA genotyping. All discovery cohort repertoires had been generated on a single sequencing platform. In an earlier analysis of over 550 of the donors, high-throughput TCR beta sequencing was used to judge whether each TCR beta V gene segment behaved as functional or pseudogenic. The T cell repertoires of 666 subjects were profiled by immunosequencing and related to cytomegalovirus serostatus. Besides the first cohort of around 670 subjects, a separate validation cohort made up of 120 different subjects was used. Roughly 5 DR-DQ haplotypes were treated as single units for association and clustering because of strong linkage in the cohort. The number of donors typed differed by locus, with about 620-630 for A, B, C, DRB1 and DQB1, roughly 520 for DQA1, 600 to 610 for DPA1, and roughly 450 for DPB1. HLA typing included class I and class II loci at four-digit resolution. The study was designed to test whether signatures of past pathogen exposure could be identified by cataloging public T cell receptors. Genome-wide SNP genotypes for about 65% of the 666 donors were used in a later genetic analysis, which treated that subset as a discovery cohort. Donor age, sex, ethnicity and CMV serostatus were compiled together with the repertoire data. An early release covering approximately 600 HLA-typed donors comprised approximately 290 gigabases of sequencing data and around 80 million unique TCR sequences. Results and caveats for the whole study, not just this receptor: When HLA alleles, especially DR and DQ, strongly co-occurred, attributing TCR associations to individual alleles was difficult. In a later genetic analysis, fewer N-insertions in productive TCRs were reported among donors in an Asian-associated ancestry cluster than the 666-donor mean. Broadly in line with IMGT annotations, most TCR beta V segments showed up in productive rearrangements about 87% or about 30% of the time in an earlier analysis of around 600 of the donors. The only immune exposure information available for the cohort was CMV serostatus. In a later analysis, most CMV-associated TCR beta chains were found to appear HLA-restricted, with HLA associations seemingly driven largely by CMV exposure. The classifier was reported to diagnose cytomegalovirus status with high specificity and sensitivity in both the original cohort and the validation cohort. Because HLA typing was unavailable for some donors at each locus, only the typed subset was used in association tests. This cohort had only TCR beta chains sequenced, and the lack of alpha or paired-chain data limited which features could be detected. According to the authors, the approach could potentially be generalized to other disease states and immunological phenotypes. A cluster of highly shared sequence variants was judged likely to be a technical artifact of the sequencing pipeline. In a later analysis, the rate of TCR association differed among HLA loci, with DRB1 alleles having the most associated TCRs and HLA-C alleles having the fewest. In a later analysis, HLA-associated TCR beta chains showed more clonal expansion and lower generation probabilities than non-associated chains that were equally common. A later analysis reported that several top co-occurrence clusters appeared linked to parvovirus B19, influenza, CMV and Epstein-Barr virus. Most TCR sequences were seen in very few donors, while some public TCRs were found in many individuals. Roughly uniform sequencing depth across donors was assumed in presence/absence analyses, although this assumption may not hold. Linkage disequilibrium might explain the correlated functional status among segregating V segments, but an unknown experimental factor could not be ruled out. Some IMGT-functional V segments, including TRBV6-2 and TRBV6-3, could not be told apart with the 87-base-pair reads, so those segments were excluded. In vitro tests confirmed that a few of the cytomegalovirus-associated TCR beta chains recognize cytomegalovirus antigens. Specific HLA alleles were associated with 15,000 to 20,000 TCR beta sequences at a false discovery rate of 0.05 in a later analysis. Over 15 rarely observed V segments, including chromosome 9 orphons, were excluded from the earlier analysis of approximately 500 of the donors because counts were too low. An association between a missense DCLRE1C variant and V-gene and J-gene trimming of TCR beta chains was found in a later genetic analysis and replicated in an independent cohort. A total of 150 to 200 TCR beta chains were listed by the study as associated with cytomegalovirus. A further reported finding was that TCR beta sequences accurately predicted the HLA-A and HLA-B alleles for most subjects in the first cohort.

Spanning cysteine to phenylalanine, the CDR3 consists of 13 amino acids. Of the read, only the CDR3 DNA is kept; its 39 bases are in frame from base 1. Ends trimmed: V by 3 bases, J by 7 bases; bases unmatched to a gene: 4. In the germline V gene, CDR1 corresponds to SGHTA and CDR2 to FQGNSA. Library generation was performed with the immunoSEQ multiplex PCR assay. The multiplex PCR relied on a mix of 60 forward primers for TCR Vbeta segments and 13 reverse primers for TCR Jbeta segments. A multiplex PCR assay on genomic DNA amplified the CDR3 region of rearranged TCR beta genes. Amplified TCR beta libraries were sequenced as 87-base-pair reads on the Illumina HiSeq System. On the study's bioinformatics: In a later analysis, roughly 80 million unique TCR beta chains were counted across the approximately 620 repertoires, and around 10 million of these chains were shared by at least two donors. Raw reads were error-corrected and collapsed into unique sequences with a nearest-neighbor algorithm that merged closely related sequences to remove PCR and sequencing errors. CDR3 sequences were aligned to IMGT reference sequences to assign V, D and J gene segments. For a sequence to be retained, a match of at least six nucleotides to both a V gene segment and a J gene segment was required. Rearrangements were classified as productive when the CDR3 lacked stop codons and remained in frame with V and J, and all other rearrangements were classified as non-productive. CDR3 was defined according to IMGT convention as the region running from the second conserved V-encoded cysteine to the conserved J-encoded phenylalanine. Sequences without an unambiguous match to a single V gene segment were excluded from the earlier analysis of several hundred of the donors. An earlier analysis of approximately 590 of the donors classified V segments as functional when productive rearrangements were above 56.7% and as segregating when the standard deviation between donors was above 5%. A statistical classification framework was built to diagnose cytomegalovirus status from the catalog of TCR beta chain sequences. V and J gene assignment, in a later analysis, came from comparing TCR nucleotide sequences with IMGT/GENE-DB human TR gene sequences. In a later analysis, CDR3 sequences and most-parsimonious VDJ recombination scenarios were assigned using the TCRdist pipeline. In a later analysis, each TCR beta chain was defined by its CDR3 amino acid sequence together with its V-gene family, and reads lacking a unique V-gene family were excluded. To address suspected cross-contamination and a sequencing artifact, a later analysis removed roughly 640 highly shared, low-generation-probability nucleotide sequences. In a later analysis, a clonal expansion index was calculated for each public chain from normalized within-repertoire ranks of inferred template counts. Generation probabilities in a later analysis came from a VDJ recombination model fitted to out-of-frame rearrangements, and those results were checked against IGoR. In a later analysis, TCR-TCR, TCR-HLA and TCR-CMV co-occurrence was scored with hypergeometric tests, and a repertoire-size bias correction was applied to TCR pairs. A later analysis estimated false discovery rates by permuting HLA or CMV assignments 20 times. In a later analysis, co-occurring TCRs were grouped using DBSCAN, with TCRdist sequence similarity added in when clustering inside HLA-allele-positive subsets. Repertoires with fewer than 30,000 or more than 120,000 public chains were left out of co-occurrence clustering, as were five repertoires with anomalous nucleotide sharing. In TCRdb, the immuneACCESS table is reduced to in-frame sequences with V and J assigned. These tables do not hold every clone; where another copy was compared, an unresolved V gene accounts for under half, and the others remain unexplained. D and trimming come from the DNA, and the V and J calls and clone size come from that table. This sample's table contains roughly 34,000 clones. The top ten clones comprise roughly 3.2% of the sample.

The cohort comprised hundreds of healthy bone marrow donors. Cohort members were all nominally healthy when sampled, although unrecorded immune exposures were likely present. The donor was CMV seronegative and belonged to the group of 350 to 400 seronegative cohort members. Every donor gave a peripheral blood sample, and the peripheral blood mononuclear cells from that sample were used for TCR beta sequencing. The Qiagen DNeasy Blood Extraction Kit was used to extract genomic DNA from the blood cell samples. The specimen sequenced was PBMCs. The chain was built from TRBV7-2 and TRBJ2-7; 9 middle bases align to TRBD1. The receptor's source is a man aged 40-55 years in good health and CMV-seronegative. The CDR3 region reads CASSFGTGLEQYF. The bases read TGTGCCAGCAGCTTCGGGACAGGGCTTGAGCAGTACTTC.